The TCR beta chain described here comes from a study of cytomegalovirus exposure and HLA in healthy donors (dated by TCRdb to 2016 to 2017). Broadly, across the study: An earlier analysis of several hundred of the donors reported 250 to 300 Gb of sequence data and 120 million or so unique TCR beta sequences from about 179 million T cells. An early release that covered 640 HLA-typed donors contained around 300 gigabases of sequencing data and around 80 million unique TCR sequences. Among the roughly 410 genotyped donors, 81% belonged to the genetic ancestry cluster associated with self-reported Caucasian donors. The study aimed to test whether signatures of past pathogen exposure could be identified by cataloging public T cell receptors. The study used immunosequencing to profile the T cell repertoires of 666 subjects and linked those repertoires to cytomegalovirus serostatus. Besides the first cohort of roughly 660 subjects, a separate validation cohort made up of some 110 different subjects was used. To predict cytomegalovirus infection status, the study brought together high-throughput TCR immunosequencing, statistical association of individual TCRs with disease status, and machine learning. A later analysis re-examined previously published TCR beta repertoires from about 670 donors and added high-resolution HLA genotyping to investigate patterns of TCR occurrence. In the later analysis, no new phenotypic data were used to find candidate immune exposures; instead, reliance was placed on TCR beta sequences and their occurrence across donors. An earlier analysis of approximately 640 of the donors applied high-throughput TCR beta sequencing to assess whether each TCR beta V gene segment acted as functional or pseudogenic. Alongside the repertoire data, information on donor age, sex, ethnicity and CMV serostatus was compiled. A later genetic analysis took genome-wide SNP genotypes for about three fifths of the roughly 670 donors and used that subset as a discovery cohort. Every discovery cohort repertoire had been produced on one sequencing platform. HLA typing included class I and class II loci at four-digit resolution. The number of donors typed differed by locus, with roughly 629-640 for A, B, C, DRB1 and DQB1, more than 500 for DQA1, 600 to 610 for DPA1, and around 450 for DPB1. Four to six DR-DQ haplotypes were handled as single units for association and clustering, since linkage in the cohort was strong. Among about 400 genotyped donors of the cohort, an average of about 240,000 unique TCR beta nucleotide sequences was sequenced per donor, of which 15% to 20% were non-productive. The full study reports these points: CMV serostatus was the only immune exposure information available for the cohort. Sequencing depth was assumed to be roughly uniform across donors in the presence/absence analyses, though that assumption may not hold. The authors suggested that the approach could potentially be generalized to other disease states and immunological phenotypes. Compared with equally common non-associated chains, HLA-associated TCR beta chains in a later analysis were more clonally expanded and had lower generation probabilities. An earlier analysis of some 590 of the donors showed that most TCR beta V segments appeared in productive rearrangements either about 90% or about 30% of the time, which broadly matched IMGT annotations. In a later analysis, the rate of TCR association differed among HLA loci, with DRB1 alleles having the most associated TCRs and HLA-C alleles having the fewest. Across donors, most TCR sequences were observed very rarely, whereas some public TCRs were present in many individuals. Linkage disequilibrium might explain the correlated functional status among segregating V segments, but an unknown experimental factor could not be excluded. When HLA alleles, especially DR and DQ, strongly co-occurred, attributing TCR associations to individual alleles was difficult. A later analysis associated about 16,000 TCR beta sequences with specific HLA alleles at a false discovery rate of 0.05. This cohort had only TCR beta chains sequenced, and the lack of alpha or paired-chain data limited which features could be detected. A later analysis reported that several top co-occurrence clusters appeared linked to parvovirus B19, influenza, CMV and Epstein-Barr virus. A later genetic analysis reported fewer N-insertions in productive TCRs among donors in an Asian-associated ancestry cluster than the 666-donor mean. A group of highly shared sequence variants was considered likely to be a technical artifact of the sequencing pipeline. A further reported finding was that TCR beta sequences accurately predicted the HLA-A and HLA-B alleles for most subjects in the first cohort. Because the 87-base-pair reads could not distinguish some IMGT-functional V segments, including TRBV6-2 and TRBV6-3, those segments were excluded. V-gene and J-gene trimming of TCR beta chains was associated with a missense DCLRE1C variant in a later genetic analysis, and the association was replicated in an independent cohort. HLA typing was unavailable for some donors at each locus, so association tests used only the typed subset. Because counts were too low, approximately 15 rarely observed V segments, including chromosome 9 orphons, were excluded from the earlier analysis of several hundred of the donors. The classifier was reported to diagnose cytomegalovirus status with high specificity and sensitivity in both the original cohort and the validation cohort. A few of the identified cytomegalovirus-associated TCR beta chains were confirmed in vitro to be specific for cytomegalovirus antigens. Most CMV-associated TCR beta chains appeared to be HLA-restricted in a later analysis, and the HLA associations seemed to be driven largely by CMV exposure. The study listed 164 TCR beta chains as associated with cytomegalovirus.

In total, approximately 700 healthy bone marrow donors made up the cohort. At the time of sampling, all cohort members were nominally healthy, though unrecorded immune exposures were likely present. The donor tested CMV seropositive and was one of the 289 seropositive cohort members. A peripheral blood sample was collected from each donor, and TCR beta sequencing was performed on peripheral blood mononuclear cells. Genomic DNA extraction from the blood cell samples was performed with the Qiagen DNeasy Blood Extraction Kit. As for this clone: No antigen is known for it. No clone much larger than this one lies a single base away; base qualities are absent.

The library was generated by the immunoSEQ multiplex PCR assay. The multiplex PCR relied on a mix of 60 forward primers for TCR Vbeta segments and 13 reverse primers for TCR Jbeta segments. Amplification of the CDR3 region of rearranged TCR beta genes was performed with a multiplex PCR assay on genomic DNA. The Illumina HiSeq System was used to sequence the amplified TCR beta libraries as 87-base-pair reads. On the authors' methods: Across the 640 or so repertoires, a later analysis counted 80 million or so unique TCR beta chains, roughly 11 million of which were shared by at least two donors. Raw reads were error-corrected and collapsed into unique sequences by a nearest-neighbor algorithm in which closely related sequences were merged to remove PCR and sequencing errors. CDR3 sequences were aligned to IMGT reference sequences to assign V, D and J gene segments. For a sequence to be retained, at least a six-nucleotide match to both a V gene segment and a J gene segment was required. Rearrangements were called productive when the CDR3 lacked stop codons and stayed in frame with V and J; all others were non-productive. CDR3 was defined according to IMGT convention as the region running from the second conserved V-encoded cysteine to the conserved J-encoded phenylalanine. The earlier analysis of around 640 of the donors excluded sequences that lacked an unambiguous match to a single V gene segment. An earlier analysis of fewer than 750 of the donors classified V segments as functional when productive rearrangements were above 56.7% and as segregating when the standard deviation between donors was above 5%. To diagnose cytomegalovirus status from the catalog of TCR beta chain sequences, a statistical classification framework was built. In a later analysis, TCR nucleotide sequences were compared against IMGT/GENE-DB human TR gene sequences so that V and J genes could be assigned. A later analysis assigned CDR3 sequences and most-parsimonious VDJ recombination scenarios with the TCRdist pipeline. In a later analysis, each TCR beta chain was defined by its CDR3 amino acid sequence together with its V-gene family, and reads lacking a unique V-gene family were excluded. As a way to deal with suspected cross-contamination and a sequencing artifact, a later analysis dropped under 600 nucleotide sequences that were highly shared and had low generation probability. In a later analysis, a clonal expansion index for each public chain was calculated from normalized within-repertoire ranks of inferred template counts. In a later analysis, generation probabilities were computed with a VDJ recombination model fitted to out-of-frame rearrangements, and the resulting probabilities were checked against IGoR. A later analysis scored TCR-TCR, TCR-HLA and TCR-CMV co-occurrence with hypergeometric tests, applying a repertoire-size bias correction to TCR pairs. A later analysis estimated false discovery rates by permuting HLA or CMV assignments 20 times. In a later analysis, co-occurring TCRs were grouped using DBSCAN, with TCRdist sequence similarity added in when clustering inside HLA-allele-positive subsets. Repertoires with fewer than 30,000 or more than 120,000 public chains, plus five repertoires with anomalous nucleotide sharing, were excluded from co-occurrence clustering. The source is immuneACCESS, and TCRdb retained only in-frame sequences with V and J called. Part of the clones is not carried over; for the studies checked, unresolved V genes explain less than half of this, and the remainder is unexplained. That table furnishes V, J and clone size, whereas the DNA furnished D and trimming. The sample table holds roughly 150,000 clones, of which roughly 85% were seen once. Clones ranked in the top ten supply 6.5% to 7% of the sample.

Relative to germline, V is 6 bases shorter and J is 4 bases shorter, with 15 bases between their ends. Counted from cysteine to phenylalanine, this CDR3 has 14 amino acids. Only CDR3 DNA remains: 42 bases, in frame from the first base. CDR1 and CDR2 (MNHEY, SMNVEV) derive from the germline V gene (reference sequence). The chain was built from TRBV27 and TRBJ1-2, and TRBD1 may be the D gene, going by 5 matching bases. The TCR was taken from a man in his forties or fifties in good health and CMV-seropositive. Material: PBMCs. The CDR3 amino acid sequence is: CASRPRAGVYGYTF. The nucleotides read TGTGCCAGCAGACCTCGGGCGGGGGTCTATGGCTACACCTTC.